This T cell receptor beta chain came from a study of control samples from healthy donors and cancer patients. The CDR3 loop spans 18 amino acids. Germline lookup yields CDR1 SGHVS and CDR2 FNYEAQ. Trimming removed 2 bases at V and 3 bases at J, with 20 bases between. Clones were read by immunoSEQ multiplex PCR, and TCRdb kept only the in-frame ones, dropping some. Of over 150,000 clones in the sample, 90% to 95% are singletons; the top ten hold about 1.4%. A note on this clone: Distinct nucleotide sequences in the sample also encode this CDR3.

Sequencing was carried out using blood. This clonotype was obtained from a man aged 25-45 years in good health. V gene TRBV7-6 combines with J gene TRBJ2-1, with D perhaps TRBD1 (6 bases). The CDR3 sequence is CASSLSGGQGSIYNEQFF. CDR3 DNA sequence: TGTGCCAGCAGCTTAAGTGGGGGTCAGGGGTCGATCTACAATGAGCAGTTCTTC.